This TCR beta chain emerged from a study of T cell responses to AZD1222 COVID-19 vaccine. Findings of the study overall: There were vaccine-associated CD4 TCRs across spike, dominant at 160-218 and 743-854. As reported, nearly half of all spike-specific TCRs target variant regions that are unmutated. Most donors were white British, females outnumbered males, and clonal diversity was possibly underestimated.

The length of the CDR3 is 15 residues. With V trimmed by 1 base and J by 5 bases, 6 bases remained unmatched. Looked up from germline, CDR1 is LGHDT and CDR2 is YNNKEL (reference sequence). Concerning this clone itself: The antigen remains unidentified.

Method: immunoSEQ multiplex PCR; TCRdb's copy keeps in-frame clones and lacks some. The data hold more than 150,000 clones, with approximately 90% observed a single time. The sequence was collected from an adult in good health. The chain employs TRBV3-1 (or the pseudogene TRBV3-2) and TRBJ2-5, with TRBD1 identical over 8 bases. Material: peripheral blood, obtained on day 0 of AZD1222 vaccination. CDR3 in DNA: TGTGCCAGCAGCCAAGGGGGCAGGGGGCCCGAGACCCAGTACTTC. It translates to CASSQGGRGPETQYF.